This TCR beta chain was sequenced for a study of T cells after somatic rescue of genetic block. Libraries were prepared by immunoSEQ multiplex PCR; TCRdb keeps only in-frame clonotypes and omits some of them. The sample has 45,000 to 55,000 clones, approximately 96% seen once. This clone was seen once. This CDR3 spans 15 amino acids. Germline lookup yields CDR1 SEHNR and CDR2 FQNEAQ (reference sequence). Trimming stripped 5 bases from V and 0 bases from J, with 11 bases between. The material sequenced was peripheral blood mononuclear cells (PBMCs). The TCR originated in a child in the first two years of life. The V gene is TRBV7-9, the J gene TRBJ1-3; D is perhaps TRBD1 (5 bases). The CDR3: CASSIGTDSGNTIYF. DNA for the CDR3: TGTGCCAGCAGCATTGGGACGGACTCTGGAAACACCATATATTTT.